The 32 T cell receptor beta chains reported below all come from one sample, sequenced in a study of T cells in Graves' hyperthyroidism and ophthalmopathy. TCR beta CDR3 sequences were amplified from RNA transcripts. First-round RT-PCR of the TCR CDR3 relied on the HTBI primer set. TCRdb re-called the multiplex PCR reads with MiXCR, one entry per CDR3 protein. The data hold around 610,000 distinct CDR3 sequences, with approximately 15% observed a single time. Sample: blood. The receptors here all came from a middle-aged woman with Graves' ophthalmopathy.

The table lists this clonotype with many counts. V gene TRBV5-1 combines with J gene TRBJ2-6; TRBD1 aligns across 9 bases. J gave up 4 bases and V 3 bases, and 5 bases lay outside the gene matches. Germline CDR1 is SGHRS and CDR2 is YFSETQ. This CDR3 is built from 16 residues. In nucleotides, the CDR3 is TGCGCCAGCAGCTCCGGACAGGGGTTAGGGGCCAACGTCCTGACTTTC. Protein product: CASSSGQGLGANVLTF.

The chain employs TRBV6-5 and TRBJ1-1; D gene ambiguous. V lost 7 bases to trimming and J lost 4 bases, with 7 bases between them. CDR1 is MNHEY and CDR2 is SVGAGI in the germline V gene. CDR3 length: 11 amino acids. The CDR3 nucleotides are TGTGCCAGCACTTCTACCACTGAAGCTTTCTTT. This sequence encodes CASTSTTEAFF.

This clonotype came up many times. This chain uses TRBV10-3 with TRBJ2-2; TRBD1 agrees at 8 bases. The CDR3 sequence is 15 residues long. The V gene's germline CDR1 is ENHRY and CDR2 SYGVKD. V lost 6 bases, J lost 1 base, and 4 bases stayed unmatched. The CDR3 sequence: CAIRPGQENTGELFF. As DNA, the CDR3 is TGTGCCATCAGGCCGGGACAGGAGAACACCGGGGAGCTGTTTTTT.

This clonotype has only a few counts. The chain links TRBV4-2 to TRBJ2-7; maybe TRBD1 (6 bases). The germline CDR1 and CDR2 sequences are LGHNA and YNFKEQ. The CDR3 runs to 14 residues. V lost 4 bases and J lost 2, with 12 bases in between. The CDR3: CASSPKGDTYEQYF. The CDR3 DNA is TGTGCCAGCAGCCCCAAGGGGGATACCTACGAGCAGTACTTC.

This clonotype has a handful of counts. The V call is TRBV6-2 or TRBV6-3, the J call TRBJ2-4, with TRBD2 matching over 11 bases. The J segment lost 2 bases and the V segment lost 5 bases, leaving 5 bases of the junction unmatched. This CDR3 spans 16 amino acids. The germline CDR1 and CDR2 sequences are MNHEY and SVGEGT. CDR3 protein: CASSRLAGGTKNIQYF. For the CDR3, the DNA is TGTGCCAGCAGTCGTTTAGCGGGAGGGACCAAAAACATTCAGTACTTC.

The rearrangement uses TRBV10-3 and TRBJ1-1; D is unresolved. Between the trimmed V and J ends, which lost 3 bases and 0 bases, there was a span of 14 bases. CDR3 length: 16 amino acids. CDR1 and CDR2 (germline): ENHRY, SYGVKD. CDR3 amino acids: CAISELGPSLNTEAFF. As DNA, the CDR3 is TGTGCCATCAGTGAATTAGGACCGTCCTTGAACACTGAAGCTTTCTTT.

Ten or more counts support this clonotype. The V and J genes are TRBV10-3 and TRBJ2-7, with D perhaps matching TRBD2 (6 bases). Germline values: CDR1 ENHRY, CDR2 SYGVKD. The CDR3 is made up of 13 amino acids. V lost 11 bases, J lost 2 bases, and 16 bases lay in between. This CDR3 reads CAASPGETYEQYF. The CDR3 bases are TGTGCCGCCTCCCCGGGGGAAACCTACGAGCAGTACTTC.

Ten or more counts support this clonotype. The chain combines TRBV28 with TRBJ1-1; TRBD1 agrees at 7 bases. Germline V lookup: CDR1 MDHEN, CDR2 SYDVKM. The CDR3 covers 15 residues. J gave up 11 bases and V 5 bases, and 17 bases lay outside the gene matches. The chain's CDR3 is CASSPGTELPPGAFF. Written as DNA, the CDR3 is TGTGCCAGCAGTCCAGGGACAGAATTGCCGCCGGGGGCTTTCTTT.

The chain has TRBV10-2 and TRBJ1-5; TRBD1 agrees at 9 bases. Germline CDR1 and CDR2: WSHSY and SAAADI. This CDR3 region has 17 residues. V trimming: 0 bases; J trimming: 3 bases; junction bases outside the gene matches: 6. The CDR3 reads CASSESRGQGYNQPQHF. CDR3 coding DNA: TGCGCCAGCAGTGAGTCGCGGGGACAGGGATACAATCAGCCCCAGCATTTT.

Ten or more counts support this clonotype. This CDR3 reads CSATRDRGREQYF. CDR3 DNA sequence: TGCAGTGCTACCCGGGACAGGGGGCGGGAGCAGTACTTC. This rearrangement joins TRBV20-1 to TRBJ2-7; 12 nucleotides match TRBD1. CDR1 and CDR2 from the germline V gene are DFQATT and SNEGSKA (reference sequence). Unmatched junction bases numbered 5, after V lost 4 bases and J lost 7 bases. This CDR3 comprises 13 residues.

There are many counts of this clonotype. The chain has TRBV19 and TRBJ1-5; no reliable D call. There are 13 residues in the CDR3. Trimming left V 7 bases short and J 0 bases short, with 7 bases between. Germline V CDR1 and CDR2: LNHDA, SQIVND (reference sequence). The CDR3 here is CASTTLSNQPQHF. DNA of the CDR3: TGTGCCAGTACGACTCTTAGCAATCAGCCCCAGCATTTT.

This clonotype was picked up many times. The chain combines TRBV7-2 with TRBJ1-2; D gene uncertain. Germline CDR1 is SGHTA and CDR2 is FQGNSA. V lost 5 bases, J lost 5 bases, and 15 bases lay in between. The CDR3 has 14 residues. The CDR3 region has the DNA TGTGCCAGCAGCCGCTCCAAGGACGGTTATGGCTACACCTTC. Translating gives CASSRSKDGYGYTF.

The chain is built from TRBV7-9 and TRBJ2-7, with D unclear. Germline V lookup: CDR1 SEHNR, CDR2 FQNEAQ (reference sequence). The V gene lost 5 bases and the J gene lost 5 bases, with 13 bases spanning the gap. This CDR3 contains 13 residues. The CDR3, as DNA: TGTGCCAGCAGCCTTGGCACGACTCACGAGCAGTACTTC. Its protein product is CASSLGTTHEQYF.

This clonotype was recorded many times. The chain uses TRBV4-2 and TRBJ2-5; 7 nucleotides line up with TRBD2. The V and J ends lost 1 base and 1 base, in that order; junction bases with no gene match: 3. The CDR3 sequence is 15 residues long. The germline V gene encodes CDR1 LGHNA and CDR2 YNFKEQ. Here the CDR3 DNA reads TGTGCCAGCAGCCAAGCGGCGGGAGTCCAAGAGACCCAGTACTTC. Its protein is CASSQAAGVQETQYF.

This clonotype was observed many times. CDR3 sequence (DNA): TGTGCCACCAGCAGAGATTCCCTAGCAACGACCGGGGAGCTGTTTTTT. This encodes CATSRDSLATTGELFF. The chain recombines TRBV15 with TRBJ2-2; D possibly corresponds to TRBD2 (5 bases). The length of the CDR3 is 16 residues. The germline V gene has CDR1 LNHNV and CDR2 YYDKDF (reference sequence). The germline V and J ends were trimmed by 0 bases and 5 bases, with 13 bases remaining between them.

The CDR3 loop is CASSTQLWGGSSPLHF. CDR3 in DNA: TGTGCCAGCAGTACACAACTCTGGGGCGGCAGTTCACCCCTCCACTTT. The chain employs TRBV28 and TRBJ1-6; D might be TRBD1 (5 bases). V was clipped by 5 bases and J by 9 bases, with 20 bases between them. Germline CDR1 is MDHEN and CDR2 is SYDVKM. The CDR3 loop spans 16 amino acids. The whole variable domain, remainder taken from reference TRBV28 and TRBJ1-6, is DVKVTQSSRYLVKRTGEKVFLECVQDMDHENMFWYRQDPGLGLRLIYFSYDVKMKEKGDIPEGYSVSREKKERFSLILESASTNQTSMYLCASSTQLWGGSSPLHFGNGTRLTVT.

There are many counts of this clonotype. The chain recombines TRBV7-2 with TRBJ2-2; no definite D call. Germline-derived CDR1 and CDR2 are SGHTA and FQGNSA. V lost 1 base and J lost 3, with 6 bases in between. The CDR3 runs to 14 residues. For the CDR3, the DNA is TGTGCCAGCAGCTTAGGGCCCTACACCGGGGAGCTGTTTTTT. Residues: CASSLGPYTGELFF.

This clonotype was recorded at least ten times. The V call is TRBV28, the J call TRBJ2-4; TRBD2 is a possible D gene (5 bases). CDR1 MDHEN and CDR2 SYDVKM come from the germline V gene. CDR3 length: 14 residues. Trimming left V 10 bases short and J 7 bases short, with 20 bases between. CDR3 sequence: CATSLGANMNIQYF. For the CDR3, the DNA is TGTGCCACGTCTTTGGGAGCGAATATGAACATTCAGTACTTC.

The table lists this clonotype with many counts. The rearrangement joins TRBV7-2 to TRBJ1-5, with D uncertain. CDR3 length equals 16 residues. V was clipped by 5 bases and J by 2 bases, with 16 bases between them. Germline V gene data show CDR1 as SGHTA and CDR2 as FQGNSA. Here the CDR3 reads CASSPPGGQGNQPQHF. The CDR3 DNA reads as TGTGCCAGCAGCCCGCCCGGTGGGCAGGGCAATCAGCCCCAGCATTTT.

This clonotype has ten or more counts. The chain carries TRBV20-1 and TRBJ2-5, with 9 bases that match TRBD1. V shed 3 bases and J 1 base; nucleotides not matched to a gene: 0. CDR3 length equals 13 residues. The germline V gene encodes CDR1 DFQATT and CDR2 SNEGSKA (reference sequence). CDR3 amino acids: CSARGQGQETQYF. CDR3 in DNA: TGCAGTGCTAGGGGACAGGGCCAAGAGACCCAGTACTTC.

The chain has TRBV27 and TRBJ2-1; D is unclear. Germline CDR1 and CDR2: MNHEY and SMNVEV (reference sequence). The CDR3 has 13 residues. V lost 4 bases, J lost 4 bases, and 8 bases lay in between. The chain's CDR3 is CASSSRRYNEQFF. CDR3 DNA sequence: TGTGCCAGCAGTTCGCGACGTTACAATGAGCAGTTCTTC.

In this sample, this clonotype turned up many times. The chain employs TRBV20-1 and TRBJ2-2; D remains ambiguous. V lost 0 bases and J 0 bases, leaving 8 bases between the germline ends. Germline V lookup: CDR1 DFQATT, CDR2 SNEGSKA (reference sequence). CDR3 size: 15 residues. CDR3: CSARDKRPNTGELFF. The CDR3 coding sequence is TGCAGTGCTAGAGATAAACGACCGAACACCGGGGAGCTGTTTTTT.

The CDR3 DNA is TGTGCCAGCAGCTCAAATGGAGGACAGAGCTCTGGGGCCAACGTCCTGACTTTC. It encodes CASSSNGGQSSGANVLTF. V is TRBV7-3 and J is TRBJ2-6; tentatively, D is TRBD1 (6 bases). Trimming stripped 4 bases from V and 0 bases from J, with 16 bases between. Germline V lookup: CDR1 SGHTA, CDR2 FQGTGA. The CDR3 contains 18 residues.

This clonotype appeared many times. The rearrangement links TRBV6-1 to TRBJ1-1; 8 nucleotides match TRBD1. Trimming removed 0 bases from V and 1 base from J; junction bases left unmatched: 10. CDR1 MNHNS and CDR2 SASEGT come from the germline V gene. The CDR3 contains 18 residues. DNA of the CDR3: TGTGCCAGCAGTGAAGCGGTCAGGGGGCGGTGGGGGAACACTGAAGCTTTCTTT. Translated: CASSEAVRGRWGNTEAFF.

This clonotype came up many times. The chain carries TRBV19 and TRBJ2-7; 7 bases agree with TRBD1. The V gene end was trimmed by 10 bases and the J gene end by 3 bases; junction bases not matched to a gene: 6. This CDR3 is built from 12 residues. Germline lookup yields CDR1 LNHDA and CDR2 SQIVND (reference sequence). CDR3 nucleotides: TGTGCCACCTCAAGGGACAGCTACGAGCAGTACTTC. Residues: CATSRDSYEQYF.

This clonotype has at least ten counts. The chain has TRBV6-5 and TRBJ2-7, with D maybe TRBD1 (5 bases). V was trimmed by 6 bases and J by 0 bases, leaving 12 bases between them. The CDR3 spans 14 residues. Germline V gives CDR1 MNHEY, CDR2 SVGAGI. Here the CDR3 DNA reads TGTGCCAGCAGGGTGGGGCAGTCCTCCTACGAGCAGTACTTC. Residues: CASRVGQSSYEQYF.

The J gene is TRBJ1-2, the V gene TRBV6-1; D remains ambiguous. The V gene's germline CDR1 is MNHNS and CDR2 SASEGT. The CDR3 covers 13 residues. Between the trimmed V and J ends, which lost 7 bases and 3 bases, there was a span of 12 bases. CDR3 residues: CASTPEADYGYTF. The CDR3, as DNA: TGTGCCAGCACCCCGGAGGCGGACTATGGCTACACCTTC.

This clonotype has a count of ten or more. This rearrangement joins TRBV7-2 to TRBJ2-5; no clear D gene. The germline V and J ends were trimmed by 5 bases and 1 base, with 11 bases remaining between them. The CDR3 loop spans 14 amino acids. Germline CDR1 is SGHTA and CDR2 is FQGNSA. The CDR3 DNA reads as TGTGCCAGCAGCCTAGGAGAGGTCCAAGAGACCCAGTACTTC. Its translation: CASSLGEVQETQYF.

This clonotype was seen ten or more times. V usage is TRBV28 and J usage is TRBJ2-5; D is possibly TRBD1 (7 bases). The CDR3 loop spans 14 amino acids. Deletions cut 1 base from V and 7 bases from J, with 13 bases between. The germline V gene has CDR1 MDHEN and CDR2 SYDVKM. CDR3 in amino acids: CASSLSRQGGTQYF. The CDR3 nucleotides are TGTGCCAGCAGTTTATCGCGGCAGGGGGGGACCCAGTACTTC.

The chain links TRBV6-1 to TRBJ2-2; D is perhaps TRBD1 (6 bases). The CDR3 has 15 amino acids. The germline V gene encodes CDR1 MNHNS and CDR2 SASEGT. Trimming removed 7 bases from V and 5 bases from J, with 17 bases in between. CDR3 bases: TGTGCCAGCACCCGGGGACATCCTAAGACCGGGGAGCTGTTTTTT. Protein: CASTRGHPKTGELFF.

This clonotype has just a few counts. The chain uses TRBV12-3 or TRBV12-4 and TRBJ1-3, with D uncertain. There are 14 residues in the CDR3. Trimming cost V 6 bases and J 0 bases, with 9 bases left between them. CDR3 loop: CASRTLSSGNTIYF. The CDR3, as DNA: TGTGCCAGCAGGACACTGAGCTCTGGAAACACCATATATTTT.

This clonotype was seen repeatedly, ten times or more. The chain combines TRBV6-1 with TRBJ2-7; tentative D call: TRBD2 (6 bases). The CDR3 length is 12 residues. The germline gives CDR1 MNHNS, CDR2 SASEGT. The V and J ends lost 3 bases and 9 bases respectively, with 12 bases between them. The CDR3 spells CASSDMGGWQYF. The CDR3 bases are TGTGCCAGCAGTGACATGGGGGGATGGCAGTACTTC.